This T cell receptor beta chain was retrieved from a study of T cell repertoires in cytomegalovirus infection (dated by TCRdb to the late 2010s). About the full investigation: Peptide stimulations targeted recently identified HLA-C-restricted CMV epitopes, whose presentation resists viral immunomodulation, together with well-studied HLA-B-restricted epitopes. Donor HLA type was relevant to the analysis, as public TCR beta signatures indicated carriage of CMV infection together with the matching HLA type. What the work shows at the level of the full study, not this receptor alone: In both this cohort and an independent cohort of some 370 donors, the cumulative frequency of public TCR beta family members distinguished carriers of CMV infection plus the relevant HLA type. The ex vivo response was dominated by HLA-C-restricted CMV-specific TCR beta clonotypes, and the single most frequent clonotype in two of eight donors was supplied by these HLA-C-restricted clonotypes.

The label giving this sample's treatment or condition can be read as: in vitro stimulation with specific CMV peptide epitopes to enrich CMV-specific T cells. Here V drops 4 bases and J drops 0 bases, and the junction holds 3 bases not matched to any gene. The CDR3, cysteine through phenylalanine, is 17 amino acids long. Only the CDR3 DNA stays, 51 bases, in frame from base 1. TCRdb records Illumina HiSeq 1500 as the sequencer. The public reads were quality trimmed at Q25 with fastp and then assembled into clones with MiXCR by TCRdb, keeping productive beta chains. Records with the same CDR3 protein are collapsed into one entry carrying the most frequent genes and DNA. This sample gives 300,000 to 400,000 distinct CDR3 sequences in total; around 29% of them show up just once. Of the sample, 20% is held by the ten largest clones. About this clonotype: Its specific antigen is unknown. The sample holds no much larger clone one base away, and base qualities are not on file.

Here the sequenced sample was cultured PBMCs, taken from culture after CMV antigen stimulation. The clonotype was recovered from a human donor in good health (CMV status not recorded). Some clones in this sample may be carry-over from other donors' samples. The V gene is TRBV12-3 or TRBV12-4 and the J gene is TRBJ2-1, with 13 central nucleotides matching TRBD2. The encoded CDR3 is CASSSGLAGISYNEQFF. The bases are TGTGCCAGCAGTTCGGGACTAGCGGGGATCTCCTACAATGAGCAGTTCTTC.